This passage covers 15 T cell receptor beta chains from one sample sequenced in a study of T cell changes during pregnancy in multiple sclerosis. Profiled with immunoSEQ multiplex PCR; TCRdb holds only in-frame clones, not every one. Among tens of thousands of clones listed, about 90% were seen once. The sample was CD4+ T cells from peripheral blood mononuclear cells, taken in the second trimester of pregnancy. These receptor sequences come from a female donor with multiple sclerosis, enrolled in a pregnancy study.

The chain recombines TRBV19 with TRBJ2-1; D is ambiguous. V dropped 3 bases and J dropped 0 bases, with 12 bases sitting between them. There are 16 residues in the CDR3. The germline V gene has CDR1 LNHDA and CDR2 SQIVND (reference sequence). The CDR3 loop is CASSIVPPGSYNEQFF. In DNA, the CDR3 is TGTGCCAGTAGTATCGTGCCACCAGGCTCCTACAATGAGCAGTTCTTC.

The chain joins TRBV29-1 to TRBJ1-5, with a possible D match to TRBD1 (6 bases). V lost 4 bases, J lost 0 bases, and 10 bases lay in between. The CDR3 length is 14 residues. Germline CDR1 is SQVTM and CDR2 is ANQGSEA. The CDR3 region has the DNA TGCAGCGTTGTGCCAGGGGATAGCAATCAGCCCCAGCATTTT. Translating gives CSVVPGDSNQPQHF.

The chain has TRBV9 and TRBJ2-7, with 9 bases lining up with TRBD1. J lost 2 bases, V lost 8 bases, and 17 bases had no gene match. The CDR3 has 17 residues. In germline, CDR1 is SGDLS, CDR2 YYNGEE. CDR3 in DNA: TGTGCCAGATTATTACACCGGGACAGGGCGATACCCTACGAGCAGTACTTC. Its protein is CARLLHRDRAIPYEQYF.

The chain uses TRBV7-2 and TRBJ1-3, with a possible D match to TRBD1 (5 bases). This CDR3 comprises 14 residues. Germline V lookup: CDR1 SGHTA, CDR2 FQGNSA. V was cut by 3 bases and J by 4 bases, with 10 bases left in between. As DNA, the CDR3 is TGTGCCAGCAGCTTGGGGGGACCCGGAAACACCATATATTTT. It codes for CASSLGGPGNTIYF. Based on the CDR3 plus reference TRBV7-2 and TRBJ1-3, the full variable domain is GAGVSQSPSNKVTEKGKDVELRCDPISGHTALYWYRQSLGQGLEFLIYFQGNSAPDKSGLPSDRFSAERTGGSVSTLTIQRTQQEDSAVYLCASSLGGPGNTIYFGEGSWLTVV.

The chain couples TRBV11-2 to TRBJ2-4, with TRBD2 identical over 7 bases. CDR1 SGHAT and CDR2 FQNNGV come from the germline V gene. The CDR3 consists of 16 residues. The V segment lost 5 bases and the J segment 8 bases; nucleotides outside the gene matches: 15. The CDR3 here is CASSPGGKGAGDIQYF. The CDR3, as DNA: TGTGCCAGCAGCCCCGGGGGGAAGGGCGCTGGTGACATTCAGTACTTC.

The chain couples TRBV15 to TRBJ2-4; no reliable D call. Germline V gene data show CDR1 as LNHNV and CDR2 as YYDKDF (reference sequence). V was cut by 1 base and J by 1 base, with 5 bases left in between. This CDR3 contains 14 residues. The CDR3 loop is CATSRGHAKNIQYF. CDR3 in DNA: TGTGCCACCAGCAGAGGACATGCCAAAAACATTCAGTACTTC.

This chain's CDR3 is CASRTGTGAPNEQFF. The CDR3 DNA reads TGTGCCAGCAGAACCGGGACAGGGGCCCCTAATGAGCAGTTCTTC. The chain carries TRBV2 and TRBJ2-1; 10 bases agree with TRBD1. Germline CDR1 reads SNHLY; CDR2 reads FYNNEI. This CDR3 has 15 residues. The J segment lost 7 bases and the V segment lost 6 bases, leaving 9 bases of the junction unmatched.

By share, this clone ranks as medium-sized. The V and J genes are TRBV5-1 and TRBJ1-2; 10 nucleotides align to TRBD1. Looked up from germline, CDR1 is SGHRS and CDR2 is YFSETQ. V dropped 4 bases and J dropped 5; count of bases not matched to a gene: 8. This CDR3 region has 15 residues. The chain's CDR3 is CASSPGQGITYGYTF. DNA of the CDR3: TGCGCCAGCAGCCCGGGACAGGGGATTACATATGGCTACACCTTC.

The rearrangement links TRBV7-6 to TRBJ2-1, with 7 bases that match TRBD1. V lost 5 bases to trimming and J lost 9 bases; unmatched junction nucleotides: 10. CDR1 is SGHVS, CDR2 FNYEAQ, per germline. CDR3 length: 14 residues. CDR3 bases: TGTGCCAGCAGCCCAACCATGACAGGGATTGAGCAGTTCTTC. Its translation is CASSPTMTGIEQFF.

This clone has a count of ten or more. The chain recombines TRBV7-2 with TRBJ2-7; the D gene is possibly TRBD2 (6 bases). Trimming removed 2 bases at V and 5 bases at J, with 10 bases between. Germline assignment: CDR1 SGHTA and CDR2 FQGNSA. CDR3 size: 13 residues. The CDR3 DNA reads TGTGCCAGCAGCTTACGGGGAGGAGACGAGCAGTACTTC. Translation: CASSLRGGDEQYF.

The V gene is TRBV5-1, the J gene TRBJ2-7; TRBD1 agrees at 8 bases. The CDR3 has 17 amino acids. Germline V gene sequence: CDR1 SGHRS, CDR2 YFSETQ. Trimming took 3 bases from V and 3 from J; bases not matched to a gene: 14. CDR3 in amino acids: CASSSSIQGAASYEQYF. The DNA of the CDR3 is TGCGCCAGCAGCTCTTCAATTCAGGGGGCAGCCAGCTACGAGCAGTACTTC.

A single count supports this clone. The chain combines TRBV14 with TRBJ2-7; 7 bases agree with TRBD2. Trimming took 1 base from V and 0 from J; bases not matched to a gene: 6. The CDR3 spans 16 residues. Germline V lookup: CDR1 SGHDN, CDR2 FVKESK. CDR3 sequence (DNA): TGTGCCAGCAGCCAAGTTGGCGGGAGATTCTCCTACGAGCAGTACTTC. Protein: CASSQVGGRFSYEQYF.

For this clone: Germline is not matched at one junction end, which may reflect a read error. The chain links TRBV4-3 to TRBJ2-5; 9 bases agree with TRBD1. CDR3 size: 13 residues. Per germline, CDR1 LGHNA and CDR2 YSLEER. The DNA of the CDR3 is TGCGCCAGCAGTCAAGGACAGGGGCAGACCCAGTACTTC. This sequence encodes CASSQGQGQTQYF.

V usage is TRBV18 and J usage is TRBJ2-3; D is possibly TRBD2 (5 bases). The length of the CDR3 is 14 residues. V gave up 3 bases and J gave up 10 bases, with 17 bases separating them. Per germline, CDR1 KGHSH and CDR2 LQKENI. In DNA, the CDR3 is TGTGCCAGCTCACCGCTCGAAGAGGGCCCATCGCAGTATTTT. This gives the protein CASSPLEEGPSQYF. Full variable domain (outside the CDR3, taken from reference TRBV18 and TRBJ2-3): NAGVMQNPRHLVRRRGQEARLRCSPMKGHSHVYWYRQLPEEGLKFMVYLQKENIIDESGMPKERFSAEFPKEGPSILRIQQVVRGDSAAYFCASSPLEEGPSQYFGPGTRLTVL.

The rearrangement joins TRBV6-1 to TRBJ1-5, with 10 positions matching TRBD1. CDR1 is MNHNS, CDR2 SASEGT, per germline. The CDR3 contains 15 residues. With V trimmed by 10 bases and J by 3 bases, 9 bases remained unmatched. CDR3 nucleotides: TGTGCCACCCAAGCGACAGGGGGCGACAATCAGCCCCAGCATTTT. Its translation: CATQATGGDNQPQHF.